Listed here are 18 T cell receptor beta chains from one sample, sequenced in a study of T-cell memory formation after mild COVID-19. In TCRdb, the 5' RACE reads were re-called with MiXCR into one record per CDR3 protein. The sample has 350,000 to 550,000 distinct CDR3 sequences; under 20% are singletons. The sequenced sample consisted of PBMCs or a T cell subset sorted from them (not recorded which). The receptors were gathered from a man between 18 and 29 years old who had mild COVID-19 (a few samples of this study predate the infection). Cell type and time point are not known.

The chain joins TRBV5-1 to TRBJ2-1, with D perhaps TRBD1 (7 bases). Germline lookup yields CDR1 SGHRS and CDR2 YFSETQ. Trimming removed 4 bases at V and 0 bases at J, with 20 bases between. CDR3 length equals 18 residues. CDR3 nucleotide sequence: TGCGCCAGCAGCCAGACCCCCGGGCGGGACAGCTCCTACAATGAGCAGTTCTTC. It codes for CASSQTPGRDSSYNEQFF.

The sample holds a few counts of this clonotype. The gene calls are TRBV29-1 and TRBJ2-7, with D possibly being TRBD2 (5 bases). Germline V CDR1 and CDR2: SQVTM, ANQGSEA. Trimming pared 8 bases from V and 5 bases from J, leaving 19 bases between. The CDR3 covers 13 residues. The CDR3, as DNA: TGCAGCCTAAAAACGGGGAAGTCGAACGAGCAGTACTTC. It codes for CSLKTGKSNEQYF.

The chain's CDR3 is CASRPGTGVAQPQHF. DNA of the CDR3: TGTGCCAGCAGGCCCGGGACAGGGGTAGCCCAGCCCCAGCATTTT. This chain joins TRBV12-3 or TRBV12-4 and TRBJ1-5; the match to TRBD1 covers 10 bases. With 6 bases clipped from V and 7 bases from J, the junction kept 9 bases outside the gene matches. This CDR3 has 15 amino acids.

V gene TRBV20-1 combines with J gene TRBJ2-4; tentatively, D is TRBD1 or TRBD2 (5 bases each). Germline lookup yields CDR1 DFQATT and CDR2 SNEGSKA (reference sequence). The CDR3 is 11 amino acids. V lost 5 bases, J lost 6 bases, and 8 bases lay in between. The CDR3 DNA reads TGCAGTGCTCCTGGGGGAAACATTCAGTACTTC. Translated, it gives CSAPGGNIQYF.

The J gene is TRBJ1-2, the V gene TRBV12-3 or TRBV12-4; D not resolved. The CDR3 has 14 residues. The V end was cut by 5 bases, the J end by 1 base, with 11 bases between. CDR3 in DNA: TGTGCCAGCAGTCCGTCCTATTTTAACTATGGCTACACCTTC. It yields the protein CASSPSYFNYGYTF.

This clonotype was counted a few times. This sequence joins TRBV29-1 and TRBJ1-3; tentatively, D is TRBD1 (6 bases). The CDR3 covers 13 residues. Per the germline V gene, CDR1 is SQVTM and CDR2 is ANQGSEA. V was cut by 6 bases and J by 2 bases, with 11 bases left in between. In nucleotides, the CDR3 is TGCAGCGTCTCAGGGGTGACTGGAAACACCATATATTTT. This encodes CSVSGVTGNTIYF.

The chain carries TRBV5-1 and TRBJ2-4; 9 nucleotides match TRBD1. Trimming at V came to 2 bases and at J to 9 bases, leaving 9 bases not matched to a gene. The CDR3 is 15 residues long. Germline V lookup: CDR1 SGHRS, CDR2 YFSETQ. Written as DNA, the CDR3 is TGCGCCAGCAGCTTTGGGCACGGGACAGGGACCATTCAGTACTTC. Translated, it gives CASSFGHGTGTIQYF.

The chain combines TRBV30 with TRBJ2-7; tentatively, D is TRBD1 (6 bases). Germline-derived CDR1 and CDR2 are GTSNPN and SVGIG (reference sequence). V lost 3 bases to trimming and J lost 6 bases, with 15 bases between them. There are 13 residues in the CDR3. The CDR3 nucleotides read TGTGCCTGGAGCCTTATGGGGGCAGGCGAGCAGTACTTC. Residues: CAWSLMGAGEQYF.

The gene calls are TRBV24-1 and TRBJ2-1; perhaps TRBD2 as D (6 bases). CDR1 is KGHDR, CDR2 SFDVKD, per germline. The CDR3 is 14 amino acids. V lost 4 bases and J lost 2, with 8 bases in between. The CDR3 DNA reads as TGTGCCACCAGTGAGCGGGGAGCCTACAATGAGCAGTTCTTC. This sequence encodes CATSERGAYNEQFF.

This clonotype was seen only a few times. The J gene is TRBJ2-3, the V gene TRBV7-3, with 10 bases identical to TRBD2. V was pared by 4 bases and J by 3 bases, with 7 bases of the junction left unmatched. Germline CDR1 reads SGHTA; CDR2 reads FQGTGA. This CDR3 contains 16 residues. In DNA form, the CDR3 reads TGTGCCAGCAGCTCTCAACCGGGACTAGCGACAGATACGCAGTATTTT. Amino acids: CASSSQPGLATDTQYF.

This clonotype was observed a handful of times. The chain is built from TRBV5-1 and TRBJ2-5; weak D call: TRBD1 (6 bases). Germline V CDR1 and CDR2: SGHRS, YFSETQ. V shed 7 bases and J shed 4 bases, with 23 bases lying between them. This CDR3 comprises 16 residues. The CDR3 is CASQGGNPGPGETQYF. The CDR3, as DNA: TGCGCCAGCCAAGGGGGAAATCCGGGACCCGGAGAGACCCAGTACTTC.

The CDR3 DNA sequence: TGCAGTGCTAGAGATGCGGGGGGGCCCTCGAGCTCCTACAATGAGCAGTTCTTC. It codes for CSARDAGGPSSSYNEQFF. The gene calls are TRBV20-1 and TRBJ2-1; 9 nucleotides match TRBD2. The CDR3 sequence is 18 residues long. From germline, CDR1 is DFQATT and CDR2 SNEGSKA (reference sequence). V lost 0 bases, J lost 0 bases, and 9 bases stayed unmatched.

The V gene is TRBV6-2 or TRBV6-3, the J gene TRBJ1-1; TRBD1 aligns across 9 bases. The CDR3 is 16 residues long. Unmatched junction bases numbered 8, after V lost 0 bases and J lost 6 bases. Germline V gene sequence: CDR1 MNHEY, CDR2 SVGEGT. CDR3 loop: CASSYSIARTGAEAFF. DNA of the CDR3: TGTGCCAGCAGTTACTCGATAGCTCGGACAGGGGCTGAAGCTTTCTTT.

This clonotype was counted only a few times. The V gene is TRBV4-1, the J gene TRBJ1-6; the match to TRBD1 covers 7 bases. V was clipped by 0 bases and J by 3 bases; unmatched bases: 5. Germline V gene lookup returns CDR1 MGHRA and CDR2 YSYEKL. This CDR3 has 17 amino acids. This chain's CDR3 is CASSQENWDSYNSPLHF. The CDR3 coding sequence is TGCGCCAGCAGCCAAGAGAATTGGGACAGCTATAATTCACCCCTCCACTTT.

In its sample, this clonotype was seen a few times. The DNA for the CDR3 is TGCAGCGTTGAATTCCAGGGGGCGAACCAAGAGACCCAGTACTTC. This gives the protein CSVEFQGANQETQYF. The chain recombines TRBV29-1 with TRBJ2-5, with 8 nucleotides matching TRBD1. J gave up 0 bases and V 2 bases, and 5 bases lay outside the gene matches. Germline loops: CDR1 SQVTM, CDR2 ANQGSEA. CDR3 length: 15 amino acids.

The chain's CDR3 is CASSSPPGGPYEQYF. CDR3 nucleotide sequence: TGTGCCAGCAGCTCGCCTCCAGGGGGACCCTACGAGCAGTACTTC. The chain is built from TRBV7-2 and TRBJ2-7, with 7 bases aligning to TRBD1. Germline assignment: CDR1 SGHTA and CDR2 FQGNSA. The CDR3 covers 15 residues. J gave up 2 bases and V 4 bases, and 8 bases lay outside the gene matches.

In this sample, this clonotype turned up a few times. The V and J genes are TRBV5-1 and TRBJ1-1; D gene uncertain. V gave up 0 bases and J gave up 0 bases, with 9 bases separating them. The length of the CDR3 is 15 residues. Germline lookup yields CDR1 SGHRS and CDR2 YFSETQ. CDR3 in amino acids: CASSLAETMNTEAFF. CDR3 sequence (DNA): TGCGCCAGCAGCTTGGCAGAGACAATGAACACTGAAGCTTTCTTT.

CDR3 sequence (DNA): TGCGCCAGCAGCCGGGGAGAGGGGCCTGGCGGGGAGCTGTTTTTT. It is translated as CASSRGEGPGGELFF. J is TRBJ2-2 and V is TRBV4-3; either TRBD1 or TRBD2 may fit D (5 bases each). The CDR3 has 15 amino acids. Between the trimmed V and J ends, which lost 4 bases and 7 bases, there was a span of 16 bases. Per germline, CDR1 LGHNA and CDR2 YSLEER.